This entry is about one T cell receptor (beta chain). Its specificity is unknown. This specimen belongs to a study of radiotherapy plus CTLA-4 blockade in lung cancer. Notes on the study in general: After treatment with radiotherapy plus ipilimumab, TCR clones that came from the tumor expanded in blood.

Trimming pared 1 base from V and 10 bases from J, leaving 11 bases between. There are 13 residues in the CDR3. From germline, CDR1 is GTSNPN and CDR2 SVGIG (reference sequence). Patients in the study, people with chemo-refractory metastatic non-small-cell lung cancer, received focal radiation plus ipilimumab CTLA-4 blockade. Sequenced by immunoSEQ multiplex PCR; TCRdb stores in-frame clones only, minus some. The top ten hold 45% to 55% of the sample, which has 14,000 to 15,000 clones, around 72% seen once. The rearrangement links TRBV30 to TRBJ1-6; no firm D call. The receptor was derived from a human donor with non-small cell lung cancer whose response to radiotherapy plus ipilimumab could not be evaluated. The sample in question was peripheral blood, obtained from a patient treated with radiotherapy plus ipilimumab. CDR3 DNA sequence: TGTGCCTGGAGTGAGGGAGGGCAATCACCCCTCCACTTT. Translating gives CAWSEGGQSPLHF.